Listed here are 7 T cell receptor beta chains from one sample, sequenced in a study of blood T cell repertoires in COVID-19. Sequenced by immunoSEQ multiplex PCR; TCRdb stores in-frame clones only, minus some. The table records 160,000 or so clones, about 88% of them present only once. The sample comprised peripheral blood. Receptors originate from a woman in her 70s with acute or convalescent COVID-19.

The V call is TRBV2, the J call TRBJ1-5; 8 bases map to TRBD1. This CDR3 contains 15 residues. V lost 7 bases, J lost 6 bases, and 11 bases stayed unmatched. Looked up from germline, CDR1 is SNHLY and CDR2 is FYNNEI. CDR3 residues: CASTADRQGSQPQHF. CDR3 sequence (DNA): TGTGCCAGCACGGCCGACCGACAGGGGAGTCAGCCCCAGCATTTT. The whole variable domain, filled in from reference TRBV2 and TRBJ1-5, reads EPEVTQTPSHQVTQMGQEVILRCVPISNHLYFYWYRQILGQKVEFLVSFYNNEISEKSEIFDDQFSVERPDGSNFTLKIRSTKLEDSAMYFCASTADRQGSQPQHFGDGTRLSIL.

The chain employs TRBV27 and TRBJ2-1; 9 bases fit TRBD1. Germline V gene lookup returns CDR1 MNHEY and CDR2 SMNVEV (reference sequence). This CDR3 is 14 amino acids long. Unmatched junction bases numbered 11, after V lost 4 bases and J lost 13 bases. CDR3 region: CASSSITGGKFQFF. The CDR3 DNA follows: TGTGCCAGCAGTTCGATTACAGGGGGCAAGTTTCAGTTCTTC.

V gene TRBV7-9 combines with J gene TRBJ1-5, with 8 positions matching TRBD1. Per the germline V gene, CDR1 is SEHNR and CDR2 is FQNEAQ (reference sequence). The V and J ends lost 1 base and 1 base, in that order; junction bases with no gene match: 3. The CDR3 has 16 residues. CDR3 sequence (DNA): TGTGCCAGCAGCTTAGGTACAGGGGGGAGCAATCAGCCCCAGCATTTT. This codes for CASSLGTGGSNQPQHF.

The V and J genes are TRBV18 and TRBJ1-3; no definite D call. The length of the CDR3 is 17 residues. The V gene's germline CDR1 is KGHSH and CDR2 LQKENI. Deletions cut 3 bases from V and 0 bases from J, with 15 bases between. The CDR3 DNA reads TGTGCCAGCTCACCTACAGCAGGAGGCGGCTCTGGAAACACCATATATTTT. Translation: CASSPTAGGGSGNTIYF.

In DNA form, the CDR3 reads TGTGCCAGCAGCCAAGCCGTGACACCCCGAACTTTCTTT. Translation gives CASSQAVTPRTFF. The V call is TRBV3-1 (or the pseudogene TRBV3-2), the J call TRBJ1-1; D is uncertain. Trimming removed 1 base from V and 12 bases from J, with 15 bases in between. The CDR3 is made up of 13 amino acids. Per germline, CDR1 LGHDT and CDR2 YNNKEL (reference sequence).

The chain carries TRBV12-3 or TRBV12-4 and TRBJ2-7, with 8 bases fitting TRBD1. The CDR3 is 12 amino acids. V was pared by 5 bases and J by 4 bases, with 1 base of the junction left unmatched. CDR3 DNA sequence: TGTGCCAGCAGTGGACAGGGTTACGAGCAGTACTTC. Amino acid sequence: CASSGQGYEQYF.

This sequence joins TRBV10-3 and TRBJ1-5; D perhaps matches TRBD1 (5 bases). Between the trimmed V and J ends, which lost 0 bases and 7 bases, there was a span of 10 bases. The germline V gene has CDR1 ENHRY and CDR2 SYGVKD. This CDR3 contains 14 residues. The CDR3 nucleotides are TGTGCCATCAGTGAGTCAGAGCAGGGCCAGCCCCAGCATTTT. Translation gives CAISESEQGQPQHF.